This is a list of T cell receptor beta chains from one sample in a study of T-cell reconstitution after alpha-beta-depleted transplantation in children. TCRdb re-analysed the PCR reads in MiXCR, keeping a single row per CDR3 protein. Among about 150,000 distinct CDR3 sequences listed, 8.5% to 14% were seen once. Here the sequenced sample was PBMCs, taken before TCRalphabeta/CD19-depleted stem cell transplant. The receptors here all came from a boy aged 2 to 10 with acute myeloid leukemia, due to receive a stem cell transplant. The CDR3 runs from the conserved cysteine through the conserved F or W. A D gene is named only where the DNA matches it firmly. Sizes are listed as how often the clone was seen (once, few, many) or a class if it is expanded.

>TRBJ2-7|TRBD1|many|TRBV18
TGTGCCAGCTCACCAGGGACAGCTACTATCTACGAGCAGTACTTC
CASSPGTATIYEQYF
>TRBJ1-1|.|many|TRBV7-9
TGTGCCAGCAGCTTCACCGGTGACACTGAAGCTTTCTTT
CASSFTGDTEAFF
>TRBJ1-6|.|many|TRBV20-1
TGCAGTGCTAGGAGCTCACCTGAAAAAGAGTCACCCCTCCACTTT
CSARSSPEKESPLHF
>TRBJ2-7|TRBD2|many|TRBV3-1
TGTGCCAGCAGCCAAGATCGGGGACTAGCTAAGTACTTC
CASSQDRGLAKYF
>TRBJ2-1|TRBD1|many|TRBV5-5
TGTGCCAGCAGCTGGGTGGGACAGGGGCCGTTCTTC
CASSWVGQGPFF
>TRBJ1-3|.|many|TRBV21-1
TGTGCCAGCAGCAAACAGGGGGCACCGCTCTCTGGAAACACCATATATTTT
CASSKQGAPLSGNTIYF
>TRBJ2-3|TRBD1|many|TRBV27
TGTGCCAGCAGACAGGGGTGGGTAACAGATACGCAGTATTTT
CASRQGWVTDTQYF
>TRBJ2-3|.|many|TRBV11-1
TGTGCCAGCAGCAAAAACGGGGCACAGACGCAGTATTTT
CASSKNGAQTQYF
>TRBJ2-5|TRBD2|many|TRBV29-1
TGCAGCGTCCGGAGGACGGTAGCGGGGGGCCCAGAGACCCAGTACTTC
CSVRRTVAGGPETQYF
>TRBJ1-1|.|many|TRBV7-2
TGTGCCAGCAGCTTAGGGGTGTATGGTACTGAAGCTTTCTTT
CASSLGVYGTEAFF
>TRBJ2-1|TRBD2|many|TRBV5-1
TGCGCCAGCAGCTTGGAACTAGCGGGAGTAGGGGATGAGCAGTTCTTC
CASSLELAGVGDEQFF